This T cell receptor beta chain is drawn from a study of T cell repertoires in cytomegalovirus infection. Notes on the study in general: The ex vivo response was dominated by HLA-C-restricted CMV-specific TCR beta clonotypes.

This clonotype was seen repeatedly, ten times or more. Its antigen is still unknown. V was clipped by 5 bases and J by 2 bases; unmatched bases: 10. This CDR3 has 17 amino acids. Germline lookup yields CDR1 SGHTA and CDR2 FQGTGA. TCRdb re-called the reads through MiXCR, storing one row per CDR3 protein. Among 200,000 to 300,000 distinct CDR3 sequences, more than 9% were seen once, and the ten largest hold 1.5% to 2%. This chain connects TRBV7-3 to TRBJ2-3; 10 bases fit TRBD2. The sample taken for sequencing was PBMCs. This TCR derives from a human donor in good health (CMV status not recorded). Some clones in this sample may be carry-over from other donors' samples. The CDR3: CASSPKGLAKYTDTQYF. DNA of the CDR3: TGTGCCAGCAGCCCAAAGGGACTAGCGAAATACACAGATACGCAGTATTTT.